This passage covers 23 T cell receptor beta chains from one sample sequenced in a study of blood T cell repertoires in COVID-19. The data were produced by immunoSEQ multiplex PCR, yet TCRdb's version contains in-frame clones alone and is incomplete. The sample gives about 310,000 clones, roughly 90% of which show up once; less than 3% is in the top ten. Sequenced input: peripheral blood. The receptors derive from a woman between 25 and 40 years old with COVID-19, enrolled during active disease.

This chain joins TRBV5-1 and TRBJ1-3, with D possibly TRBD1 on 5 matching bases. V lost 0 bases to trimming and J lost 4 bases, with 11 bases between them. Per germline, CDR1 SGHRS and CDR2 YFSETQ. This CDR3 comprises 15 residues. For the CDR3, the DNA is TGCGCCAGCAGCTTGGAGTCAGGGTCAGGAAACACCATATATTTT. Translated, it gives CASSLESGSGNTIYF.

The genes are TRBV14 and TRBJ2-1; D not certain. V was shortened by 0 bases and J by 7 bases, with 7 bases between the two germline ends. CDR1 is SGHDN and CDR2 is FVKESK in the germline V gene. The CDR3 loop spans 13 amino acids. In DNA form, the CDR3 reads TGTGCCAGCAGCCAAGAGAGGTGGAATGAGCAGTTCTTC. Translating gives CASSQERWNEQFF. Together with reference TRBV14 and TRBJ2-1, the CDR3 gives the full variable domain: EAGVTQFPSHSVIEKGQTVTLRCDPISGHDNLYWYRRVMGKEIKFLLHFVKESKQDESGMPNNRFLAERTGGTYSTLKVQPAELEDSGVYFCASSQERWNEQFFGPGTRLTVL.

The V and J genes are TRBV11-2 and TRBJ1-1; D remains unclear. Between the trimmed V and J ends, which lost 5 bases and 2 bases, there was a span of 9 bases. From germline, CDR1 is SGHAT and CDR2 FQNNGV. This CDR3 comprises 13 residues. CDR3 coding DNA: TGTGCCAGCAGCCCAACAGTCAACACTGAAGCTTTCTTT. Its protein is CASSPTVNTEAFF.

V gene TRBV4-2 combines with J gene TRBJ2-3; 8 bases align to TRBD2. V trimming: 1 base; J trimming: 2 bases; junction bases outside the gene matches: 14. Per the germline V gene, CDR1 is LGHNA and CDR2 is YNFKEQ. The CDR3 loop spans 19 amino acids. CDR3 loop: CASSQGSSGFGGATDTQYF. CDR3 nucleotides: TGTGCCAGCAGCCAAGGTTCTAGCGGGTTCGGGGGGGCCACAGATACGCAGTATTTT.

This clone has ten or more counts. V gene TRBV7-9 combines with J gene TRBJ1-3, with 8 bases fitting TRBD1. CDR3 size: 14 residues. After removal of 5 bases from V and 2 bases from J, the junction contained 2 bases not matched to a gene. The germline V gene has CDR1 SEHNR and CDR2 FQNEAQ (reference sequence). CDR3 in amino acids: CASSPDRAGNTIYF. Written as DNA, the CDR3 is TGTGCCAGCAGCCCGGACAGGGCTGGAAACACCATATATTTT.

This clone came up a few times. The genes are TRBV5-1 and TRBJ1-1, with 7 bases lining up with TRBD1. The CDR3 spans 14 residues. Germline trimming cut 2 bases from V and 7 bases from J; bases unmatched to any gene: 8. Per germline, CDR1 SGHRS and CDR2 YFSETQ. The CDR3 is CASSFQGGLDEAFF. The CDR3 nucleotides are TGCGCCAGCAGCTTTCAAGGGGGCCTGGATGAAGCTTTCTTT.

V is TRBV14 and J is TRBJ2-1, with D hard to call. The CDR3 has 16 amino acids. CDR1 SGHDN and CDR2 FVKESK come from the germline V gene. V dropped 2 bases and J dropped 4 bases, with 15 bases sitting between them. CDR3 sequence reads: CASSQRTPRRYNEQFF. The CDR3 nucleotides are TGTGCCAGCAGCCAACGAACTCCCCGCAGGTACAATGAGCAGTTCTTC. The complete variable domain, with remaining parts taken from reference TRBV14 and TRBJ2-1, reads EAGVTQFPSHSVIEKGQTVTLRCDPISGHDNLYWYRRVMGKEIKFLLHFVKESKQDESGMPNNRFLAERTGGTYSTLKVQPAELEDSGVYFCASSQRTPRRYNEQFFGPGTRLTVL.

This clone was seen a single time. The J gene is TRBJ2-1, the V gene TRBV10-2, with 8 bases matching TRBD2. Germline loops: CDR1 WSHSY, CDR2 SAAADI. Unmatched junction bases numbered 11, after V lost 7 bases and J lost 3 bases. This CDR3 comprises 16 residues. CDR3 DNA: TGCGCCAGCACCGTACCGGGACTAGGGGACTACAATGAGCAGTTCTTC. Its translation is CASTVPGLGDYNEQFF.

The V and J genes are TRBV13 and TRBJ2-6; 10 bases line up with TRBD1. This CDR3 region has 21 residues. Germline CDR1 PRHDT, CDR2 FYEKMQ (reference sequence). With V trimmed by 5 bases and J by 0 bases, 16 bases remained unmatched. CDR3 sequence reads: CASSTQNGQGGPYSGANVLTF. CDR3 bases: TGTGCCAGCAGCACACAGAACGGACAGGGGGGTCCCTACTCTGGGGCCAACGTCCTGACTTTC.

The V call is TRBV11-3, the J call TRBJ2-1, with D perhaps matching TRBD2 (6 bases). V was cut by 3 bases and J by 5 bases, with 11 bases left in between. Germline V gene lookup returns CDR1 SGHNT and CDR2 YENEEA. The CDR3 totals 14 residues. This CDR3 reads CASSFGGLNNEQFF. The CDR3 nucleotides read TGTGCCAGCAGCTTCGGAGGGTTGAACAATGAGCAGTTCTTC.

The chain links TRBV29-1 to TRBJ1-3, with 8 bases that match TRBD1. This CDR3 is 15 amino acids long. The V segment lost 5 bases and the J segment 0 bases; nucleotides outside the gene matches: 6. Germline-derived CDR1 and CDR2 are SQVTM and ANQGSEA. CDR3 DNA sequence: TGCAGCGTTTCGACAGGGGCCTACTCTGGAAACACCATATATTTT. This codes for CSVSTGAYSGNTIYF.

This chain connects TRBV24-1 to TRBJ2-3; D perhaps matches TRBD2 (5 bases). Germline V CDR1 and CDR2: KGHDR, SFDVKD. Trimming stripped 2 bases from V and 4 bases from J, with 9 bases between. The CDR3 runs 14 residues. As DNA, the CDR3 is TGTGCCACCAGTGATTCCAGAGCGGCAGATACGCAGTATTTT. It is translated as CATSDSRAADTQYF.

This clone appeared once. The chain combines TRBV19 with TRBJ1-1, with 11 nucleotides matching TRBD1. V shed 10 bases and J 6 bases; nucleotides not matched to a gene: 7. This CDR3 is 13 amino acids long. Germline lookup yields CDR1 LNHDA and CDR2 SQIVND (reference sequence). The CDR3 DNA sequence: TGTGCCACGGGACAGGGGGGTCGAGCTGAAGCTTTCTTT. Translation gives CATGQGGRAEAFF. Full variable domain (rest looked up from reference TRBV19 and TRBJ1-1): DGGITQSPKYLFRKEGQNVTLSCEQNLNHDAMYWYRQDPGQGLRLIYYSQIVNDFQKGDIAEGYSVSREKKESFPLTVTSAQKNPTAFYLCATGQGGRAEAFFGQGTRLTVV.

The chain carries TRBV29-1 and TRBJ1-1; D call uncertain. In germline, CDR1 is SQVTM, CDR2 ANQGSEA. The CDR3 is 14 residues long. With 7 bases removed from V and 4 bases from J, the gap between germline ends came to 19 bases. CDR3 amino acids: CSALVRGLGTEAFF. CDR3 nucleotides: TGCAGCGCCCTAGTACGGGGTTTGGGCACTGAAGCTTTCTTT.

This chain links TRBV29-1 with TRBJ2-2; 11 bases agree with TRBD1. The CDR3 contains 16 residues. Trimming removed 6 bases from V and 6 bases from J; junction bases left unmatched: 12. The germline gives CDR1 SQVTM, CDR2 ANQGSEA. The CDR3 loop is CSVDPNPGQGAGELFF. DNA of the CDR3: TGCAGCGTAGACCCGAATCCGGGACAGGGGGCCGGGGAGCTGTTTTTT.

This chain links TRBV19 with TRBJ1-1; 9 nucleotides match TRBD1. The CDR3 loop spans 16 amino acids. Germline V gene lookup returns CDR1 LNHDA and CDR2 SQIVND (reference sequence). V lost 1 base and J lost 4; bases outside the gene matches: 7. The CDR3 sequence is CASSIAPDRGSTEAFF. Here the CDR3 DNA reads TGTGCCAGTAGTATAGCTCCGGACAGGGGATCCACTGAAGCTTTCTTT. The full variable domain, with the rest looked up from reference TRBV19 and TRBJ1-1, is DGGITQSPKYLFRKEGQNVTLSCEQNLNHDAMYWYRQDPGQGLRLIYYSQIVNDFQKGDIAEGYSVSREKKESFPLTVTSAQKNPTAFYLCASSIAPDRGSTEAFFGQGTRLTVV.

This clone was found a few times. The gene calls are TRBV7-2 and TRBJ1-1; no definite D call. V lost 4 bases, J lost 8 bases, and 17 bases lay in between. Germline V gives CDR1 SGHTA, CDR2 FQGNSA. This CDR3 spans 14 amino acids. CDR3 in DNA: TGTGCCAGCAGCTCAGCCTTATCGGGTGGAGAAGCTTTCTTT. Protein sequence: CASSSALSGGEAFF.

The rearrangement uses TRBV5-6 and TRBJ1-2; TRBD1 might be the D (5 bases). The CDR3 has 13 amino acids. CDR1 and CDR2 (germline): SGHDT, YYEEEE. V was trimmed by 5 bases and J by 1 base, leaving 9 bases between them. DNA for the CDR3: TGTGCCAGCAGGCCGACAGATAACTATGGCTACACCTTC. Translating it yields CASRPTDNYGYTF.

This rearrangement joins TRBV18 to TRBJ2-5; perhaps TRBD1 as D (6 bases). CDR3 length: 18 amino acids. The V and J ends lost 0 bases and 2 bases respectively, with 19 bases between them. Germline loops: CDR1 KGHSH, CDR2 LQKENI. The CDR3 DNA reads TGTGCCAGCTCACCACCCAGAGGGGGAGTCGGAAAACAAGAGACCCAGTACTTC. Its protein product is CASSPPRGGVGKQETQYF.

Only a few counts were recorded for this clone. The chain is built from TRBV3-1 (or the pseudogene TRBV3-2) and TRBJ2-3, with 7 bases fitting TRBD2. V lost 3 bases and J lost 1; bases outside the gene matches: 4. The CDR3 totals 15 residues. Germline V lookup: CDR1 LGHDT, CDR2 YNNKEL (reference sequence). The CDR3 coding sequence is TGTGCCAGCAGCCACGGGGACTACCGCACAGATACGCAGTATTTT. Protein sequence: CASSHGDYRTDTQYF.

The rearrangement uses TRBV19 and TRBJ2-7; 8 bases agree with TRBD1. The CDR3 is 11 amino acids. Germline trimming cut 8 bases from V and 7 bases from J; bases unmatched to any gene: 4. The germline gives CDR1 LNHDA, CDR2 SQIVND (reference sequence). The CDR3 DNA sequence: TGTGCCAGTGGGACAGGCTGGGAGCAGTACTTC. This gives the protein CASGTGWEQYF.

This rearrangement joins TRBV4-2 to TRBJ2-1; TRBD2 aligns across 10 bases. The CDR3 contains 16 residues. Per germline, CDR1 LGHNA and CDR2 YNFKEQ. V dropped 4 bases and J dropped 4; count of bases not matched to a gene: 7. In DNA form, the CDR3 reads TGTGCCAGCAGCCGACCGGCTAGCGGGGGTTACAATGAGCAGTTCTTC. Protein product: CASSRPASGGYNEQFF.

In this sample, this clone turned up once. The J gene is TRBJ1-2, the V gene TRBV2, with 9 bases identical to TRBD1. The CDR3 contains 14 residues. Germline V lookup: CDR1 SNHLY, CDR2 FYNNEI. The trim removed 5 bases at V and 7 bases at J, leaving 8 bases unmatched. In nucleotides, the CDR3 is TGTGCCAGCAGTCCGGGACAGGGTAGTTCTGGCTACACCTTC. Residues: CASSPGQGSSGYTF. The full variable domain, its missing parts supplied by reference TRBV2 and TRBJ1-2, is EPEVTQTPSHQVTQMGQEVILRCVPISNHLYFYWYRQILGQKVEFLVSFYNNEISEKSEIFDDQFSVERPDGSNFTLKIRSTKLEDSAMYFCASSPGQGSSGYTFGSGTRLTVV.